This T cell receptor (beta chain) stems from a study of cytomegalovirus exposure and HLA in healthy donors. Generated by immunoSEQ multiplex PCR, the TCRdb table keeps only in-frame clones and is missing some. Of about 260,000 clones listed, 90% were seen once; the top ten hold around 3.3%. There are 15 residues in the CDR3. Germline V lookup: CDR1 SGHNT, CDR2 YENEEA. V lost 2 bases to trimming and J lost 0 bases; unmatched junction nucleotides: 1. What was sequenced was PBMCs. The chain links TRBV11-3 to TRBJ2-3; 8 nucleotides match TRBD2. This clonotype originated in a woman aged 25-40 years in good health and CMV-seronegative. CDR3 bases: TGTGCCAGCAGCTTATCTAGCGGGAGCACAGATACGCAGTATTTT. The encoded protein is CASSLSSGSTDTQYF.